This T cell receptor (beta chain) originates from a study of blood T cell repertoires in COVID-19. The table came from immunoSEQ multiplex PCR; TCRdb's copy has only in-frame clones and leaves some out. This table has 45,000 to 55,000 clones, roughly 84% appearing once. V shed 5 bases and J 5 bases; nucleotides not matched to a gene: 9. The CDR3 is 14 amino acids. The V gene's germline CDR1 is SGHTA and CDR2 FQGTGA. This rearrangement joins TRBV7-3 to TRBJ2-7; 7 bases are a match to TRBD1. This sequence originates from a man between 45 and 60 years old with active COVID-19. The sequenced sample consisted of peripheral blood. The CDR3 DNA sequence: TGTGCCAGCAGCGAGACAGGGCCAATCGACGAGCAGTACTTC. As protein: CASSETGPIDEQYF.